Below are 5 T cell receptor beta chains sequenced from a single sample in a study of T cells after yellow fever vaccination. TCRdb used MiXCR to reprocess the 5' RACE reads, holding one entry per CDR3 protein. The table has some 560,000 distinct CDR3 sequences, 17% seen once. Material: PBMCs, obtained around 5 days after the first yellow fever vaccination. The receptors here all came from a man younger than 30 who received the YFV17D yellow fever vaccine.

The chain carries TRBV7-6 and TRBJ2-1; D possibly corresponds to TRBD2 (5 bases). The CDR3 spans 16 residues. CDR1 is SGHVS, CDR2 FNYEAQ, per germline. V gave up 5 bases and J gave up 5 bases, with 19 bases separating them. The CDR3 region is CASSTPPGSVDNEQFF. CDR3 coding DNA: TGTGCCAGCAGCACCCCACCGGGATCCGTGGACAATGAGCAGTTCTTC.

The chain carries TRBV20-1 and TRBJ2-1; D is unresolved. CDR1 DFQATT and CDR2 SNEGSKA come from the germline V gene (reference sequence). V dropped 6 bases and J dropped 9 bases, with 9 bases sitting between them. The CDR3 covers 10 residues. In nucleotides, the CDR3 is TGCAGTGCGGAACGACGTGAGCAGTTCTTC. Translation gives CSAERREQFF.

The rearrangement links TRBV4-3 to TRBJ1-2, with D hard to call. The germline V gene has CDR1 LGHNA and CDR2 YSLEER. The V end lost 0 bases, the J end lost 4 bases, and 9 bases lay between the germline ends. There are 14 residues in the CDR3. The CDR3 sequence is CASSQEFSSYGYTF. The CDR3, as DNA: TGCGCCAGCAGCCAAGAATTCTCCAGCTATGGCTACACCTTC.

This sequence joins TRBV20-1 and TRBJ1-2, with no clear D. This CDR3 comprises 9 residues. Trimming removed 6 bases from V and 13 bases from J, with 12 bases in between. In germline, CDR1 is DFQATT, CDR2 SNEGSKA (reference sequence). DNA for the CDR3: TGCAGTGCATTAGGAGGCGGCACCTTC. Its translation is CSALGGGTF.

The gene calls are TRBV6-5 and TRBJ1-6; no firm D call. Trimming took off 1 base at V and 0 bases at J, with 10 bases between the two ends. Germline V gene lookup returns CDR1 MNHEY and CDR2 SVGAGI. The CDR3 loop spans 17 amino acids. The CDR3 DNA sequence: TGTGCCAGCAGTTACTTTGCAGGAAGCTCCTATAATTCACCCCTCCACTTT. Translation gives CASSYFAGSSYNSPLHF.